This TCR beta chain was recorded in a study of lymphopenia after photon versus proton radiotherapy. Findings of the study overall: Better survival with proton therapy was suggested as possible, not demonstrated. Photon-treated patients lost naive T cells and TCR diversity; proton-treated stayed stable.

This clone rates as large (0.1 to 1%). What it recognizes is unknown. This CDR3 is 14 amino acids long. Germline CDR1 is SGHDT and CDR2 is YYEEEE. The germline V and J ends were trimmed by 4 bases and 1 base, with 12 bases remaining between them. Data came from immunoSEQ multiplex PCR; TCRdb stores just in-frame clones and leaves some out. In the table there are 15,000 to 20,000 clones, about 88% of which are singletons. This receptor was identified in a man in his sixties or seventies with pancreatic cancer. The sequencing here drew on peripheral blood, taken from a patient treated with proton-based radiotherapy. This chain links TRBV5-6 with TRBJ2-7; D unresolved. This CDR3 reads CASSQTGRSYEQYF. Here the CDR3 DNA reads TGTGCCAGCAGCCAGACCGGACGTTCCTACGAGCAGTACTTC.